This passage covers 24 T cell receptor beta chains from one sample sequenced in a study of blood T cell repertoires in COVID-19. This table comes from immunoSEQ multiplex PCR, and its TCRdb copy is limited to in-frame clones, with some not included. The sample records fewer than 300,000 clones, more than 70% being singletons. The sequenced sample consisted of peripheral blood. Receptors originate from a man older than 75 with acute or convalescent COVID-19.

The J gene is TRBJ2-2, the V gene TRBV6-5; 10 bases are a match to TRBD2. The J segment lost 5 bases and the V segment lost 5 bases, leaving 5 bases of the junction unmatched. CDR1 is MNHEY and CDR2 is SVGAGI in the germline V gene. The CDR3 contains 15 residues. In nucleotides, the CDR3 is TGTGCCAGCAGTACCGGGACTAGCGCTACCGGGGAGCTGTTTTTT. Amino acid sequence: CASSTGTSATGELFF.

The V gene is TRBV5-1, the J gene TRBJ1-1, with a weak D call TRBD1 (5 bases). CDR3 length: 13 residues. Germline V gene data show CDR1 as SGHRS and CDR2 as YFSETQ. Between the trimmed V and J ends, which lost 1 base and 4 bases, there was a span of 8 bases. The DNA for the CDR3 is TGCGCCAGCAGCTTGTCCCAGGGCACTGAAGCTTTCTTT. Amino acid sequence: CASSLSQGTEAFF.

The chain uses TRBV7-3 and TRBJ2-1; 7 positions match TRBD2. The trim removed 6 bases at V and 10 bases at J, leaving 15 bases unmatched. This CDR3 is built from 15 residues. CDR1 is SGHTA, CDR2 FQGTGA, per germline. CDR3 sequence: CASSNQRAGAGEQFF. The CDR3 region has the DNA TGTGCCAGCAGTAACCAAAGGGCGGGAGCAGGGGAGCAGTTCTTC.

This clone qualifies as hyperexpanded. The V and J genes are TRBV7-6 and TRBJ2-1; possibly TRBD1 for D (5 bases). With 7 bases removed from V and 8 bases from J, the gap between germline ends came to 15 bases. Germline CDR1 reads SGHVS; CDR2 reads FNYEAQ. The CDR3 is made up of 13 amino acids. In nucleotides, the CDR3 is TGTGCCAGCACAGATGCCAGGGCGGATGAGCAGTTCTTC. Amino acids: CASTDARADEQFF.

This chain uses TRBV28 with TRBJ1-2; D may be TRBD1 (5 bases). Deletions cut 3 bases from V and 8 bases from J, with 22 bases between. From germline, CDR1 is MDHEN and CDR2 SYDVKM. The CDR3 is 16 residues long. CDR3 region: CASSFGHIYQAGGYTF. Written as DNA, the CDR3 is TGTGCCAGCAGTTTTGGACATATATACCAAGCCGGGGGCTACACCTTC.

The chain recombines TRBV30 with TRBJ2-5; D unclear. Germline V gene lookup returns CDR1 GTSNPN and CDR2 SVGIG (reference sequence). CDR3 length: 12 amino acids. V dropped 4 bases and J dropped 3 bases, with 9 bases sitting between them. CDR3 residues: CAWNRLKETQYF. The CDR3 coding sequence is TGTGCCTGGAACCGACTTAAAGAGACCCAGTACTTC. Full variable domain (rest looked up from reference TRBV30 and TRBJ2-5): SQTIHQWPATLVQPVGSPLSLECTVEGTSNPNLYWYRQAAGRGLQLLFYSVGIGQISSEVPQNLSASRPQDRQFILSSKKLLLSDSGFYLCAWNRLKETQYFGPGTRLLVL.

The rearrangement joins TRBV28 to TRBJ2-7; 7 positions match TRBD1. This CDR3 spans 11 amino acids. V was clipped by 10 bases and J by 3 bases; unmatched bases: 3. Germline V lookup: CDR1 MDHEN, CDR2 SYDVKM. CDR3 DNA: TGTGCCACAACAGGGGTCTACGAGCAGTACTTC. Translating it yields CATTGVYEQYF.

The J gene is TRBJ2-2, the V gene TRBV7-2, with TRBD1 as a possible D gene (5 bases). Per germline, CDR1 SGHTA and CDR2 FQGNSA. The V end lost 8 bases, the J end lost 2 bases, and 15 bases lay between the germline ends. The CDR3 sequence is 15 residues long. The DNA of the CDR3 is TGTGCCAGCGGGCTTATAGGGGCCAACACCGGGGAGCTGTTTTTT. Its protein is CASGLIGANTGELFF.

For this clone: The same CDR3 is also encoded by other DNA sequences in this sample. This rearrangement joins TRBV5-1 to TRBJ2-2; the match to TRBD1 covers 9 bases. The germline V gene has CDR1 SGHRS and CDR2 YFSETQ. The J segment lost 6 bases and the V segment lost 4 bases, leaving 7 bases of the junction unmatched. The CDR3 totals 15 residues. The CDR3, as DNA: TGCGCCAGCAGCCCGGGACAGGGATGGTCCGGGGAGCTGTTTTTT. Protein product: CASSPGQGWSGELFF.

This clone was counted many times. This chain uses TRBV7-9 with TRBJ2-7; TRBD1 aligns across 8 bases. With V trimmed by 5 bases and J by 3 bases, 9 bases remained unmatched. The germline V gene encodes CDR1 SEHNR and CDR2 FQNEAQ (reference sequence). The length of the CDR3 is 15 residues. The CDR3 spells CASSKAGTGGYEQYF. CDR3 nucleotide sequence: TGTGCCAGCAGCAAAGCCGGGACAGGCGGCTACGAGCAGTACTTC.

The rearrangement joins TRBV7-8 to TRBJ2-3; tentative D call: TRBD2 (5 bases). V shed 5 bases and J shed 3 bases, with 15 bases lying between them. The CDR3 is made up of 15 amino acids. Germline loops: CDR1 SGHVS, CDR2 FQNEAQ. The CDR3 here is CASSGKDSYTDTQYF. The DNA for the CDR3 is TGTGCCAGCAGCGGGAAGGACTCGTATACAGATACGCAGTATTTT.

This clone has a single count. The V and J genes are TRBV6-1 and TRBJ2-2, with a possible D match to TRBD1 (6 bases). Germline V gives CDR1 MNHNS, CDR2 SASEGT. There are 15 residues in the CDR3. With 2 bases removed from V and 7 bases from J, the gap between germline ends came to 14 bases. CDR3 sequence reads: CASSERTGGRGELFF. CDR3 coding DNA: TGTGCCAGCAGTGAACGTACTGGGGGCCGCGGGGAGCTGTTTTTT.

This chain joins TRBV7-9 and TRBJ2-7; D perhaps matches TRBD2 (6 bases). The CDR3 loop spans 15 amino acids. Trimming removed 3 bases at V and 5 bases at J, with 17 bases between. From germline, CDR1 is SEHNR and CDR2 FQNEAQ (reference sequence). CDR3 bases: TGTGCCAGCAGCTTCTGGACTAACGGTGTCGACGAGCAGTACTTC. This codes for CASSFWTNGVDEQYF.

This chain connects TRBV4-2 to TRBJ2-1, with 7 bases aligning to TRBD2. Germline V gene sequence: CDR1 LGHNA, CDR2 YNFKEQ. The CDR3 runs 16 residues. V gave up 1 base and J gave up 2 bases; unmatched junction bases: 5. The CDR3 spells CASSQVVTSAYNEQFF. In nucleotides, the CDR3 is TGTGCCAGCAGCCAAGTGGTAACTAGCGCCTACAATGAGCAGTTCTTC.

The chain is built from TRBV14 and TRBJ2-5; 9 bases agree with TRBD1. V dropped 4 bases and J dropped 4; count of bases not matched to a gene: 10. CDR1 and CDR2 from the germline V gene are SGHDN and FVKESK. The length of the CDR3 is 16 residues. The CDR3 reads CASSPTAQGQGETQYF. The CDR3 DNA sequence: TGTGCCAGCAGCCCCACCGCCCAGGGACAGGGAGAGACCCAGTACTTC.

V is TRBV9 and J is TRBJ1-1; 10 nucleotides agree with TRBD1. Germline V gives CDR1 SGDLS, CDR2 YYNGEE. The CDR3 length is 15 residues. J gave up 3 bases and V 2 bases, and 4 bases lay outside the gene matches. The CDR3 bases are TGTGCCAGCAGCGTGGCTGGGACAGGGGACACTGAAGCTTTCTTT. Protein: CASSVAGTGDTEAFF. Based on the CDR3 plus reference TRBV9 and TRBJ1-1, the full variable domain is DSGVTQTPKHLITATGQRVTLRCSPRSGDLSVYWYQQSLDQGLQFLIQYYNGEERAKGNILERFSAQQFPDLHSELNLSSLELGDSALYFCASSVAGTGDTEAFFGQGTRLTVV.

This clone was seen a single time. The genes are TRBV5-1 and TRBJ2-2, with TRBD1 as a possible D gene (6 bases). This CDR3 contains 13 residues. V dropped 4 bases and J dropped 8 bases, with 12 bases sitting between them. Germline V CDR1 and CDR2: SGHRS, YFSETQ. The CDR3 DNA is TGCGCCAGCAGCGGCAGGGGAGAAGGGGAGCTGTTTTTT. It codes for CASSGRGEGELFF.

This chain connects TRBV5-1 to TRBJ2-3, with 7 nucleotides matching TRBD2. The trim removed 6 bases at V and 2 bases at J, leaving 9 bases unmatched. The CDR3 spans 15 residues. Germline loops: CDR1 SGHRS, CDR2 YFSETQ. For the CDR3, the DNA is TGCGCCAGCAACAACCCTAGCGGAAACACAGATACGCAGTATTTT. It specifies CASNNPSGNTDTQYF. Full variable domain (rest looked up from reference TRBV5-1 and TRBJ2-3): KAGVTQTPRYLIKTRGQQVTLSCSPISGHRSVSWYQQTPGQGLQFLFEYFSETQRNKGNFPGRFSGRQFSNSRSEMNVSTLELGDSALYLCASNNPSGNTDTQYFGPGTRLTVL.

This chain joins TRBV5-4 and TRBJ1-2, with 7 positions matching TRBD1. V dropped 5 bases and J dropped 7; count of bases not matched to a gene: 8. Germline CDR1 SGHNT, CDR2 YYREEE (reference sequence). CDR3 length equals 13 residues. CDR3 coding DNA: TGTGCCAGCAGTCCGGACAGGCTGGGTGGCTACACCTTC. This gives the protein CASSPDRLGGYTF. Looking up the rest from reference TRBV5-4 and TRBJ1-2 gives the full variable domain: ETGVTQSPTHLIKTRGQQVTLRCSSQSGHNTVSWYQQALGQGPQFIFQYYREEENGRGNFPPRFSGLQFPNYSSELNVNALELDDSALYLCASSPDRLGGYTFGSGTRLTVV.

This clone has a handful of counts. The chain has TRBV30 and TRBJ1-5; D gene uncertain. The CDR3 has 15 residues. Trimming removed 0 bases from V and 2 bases from J, with 11 bases in between. The germline V gene encodes CDR1 GTSNPN and CDR2 SVGIG (reference sequence). This CDR3 is CAWSVSGVGNQPQHF. The CDR3, as DNA: TGTGCCTGGAGTGTAAGCGGGGTTGGCAATCAGCCCCAGCATTTT.

The chain carries TRBV5-6 and TRBJ1-1; weak D call: TRBD1 (6 bases). The CDR3 is made up of 12 amino acids. Trimming stripped 6 bases from V and 7 bases from J, with 13 bases between. Germline V gene data show CDR1 as SGHDT and CDR2 as YYEEEE. The CDR3 DNA follows: TGTGCCAGCACCCTGGGAGGGGGTGAAGCTTTCTTT. As protein: CASTLGGGEAFF.

This chain connects TRBV5-1 to TRBJ2-5; D may be TRBD2 (5 bases). This CDR3 is built from 15 residues. Germline assignment: CDR1 SGHRS and CDR2 YFSETQ. With 0 bases removed from V and 0 bases from J, the gap between germline ends came to 9 bases. CDR3 nucleotides: TGCGCCAGCAGCTTGGTATCCGGGGACCAAGAGACCCAGTACTTC. Amino acids: CASSLVSGDQETQYF. The variable domain in full, with the rest retrieved from reference TRBV5-1 and TRBJ2-5, is KAGVTQTPRYLIKTRGQQVTLSCSPISGHRSVSWYQQTPGQGLQFLFEYFSETQRNKGNFPGRFSGRQFSNSRSEMNVSTLELGDSALYLCASSLVSGDQETQYFGPGTRLLVL.

The V and J genes are TRBV3-1 (or the pseudogene TRBV3-2) and TRBJ1-1; D is ambiguous. The CDR3 consists of 12 residues. V dropped 5 bases and J dropped 3 bases, with 7 bases sitting between them. Germline V gene sequence: CDR1 LGHDT, CDR2 YNNKEL (reference sequence). The CDR3 nucleotides are TGTGCCAGCAGCAGGGAGGACACTGAAGCTTTCTTT. The encoded protein is CASSREDTEAFF.

The chain couples TRBV29-1 to TRBJ2-3; maybe TRBD2 (6 bases). V dropped 3 bases and J dropped 4 bases, with 20 bases sitting between them. The germline V gene encodes CDR1 SQVTM and CDR2 ANQGSEA. The CDR3 is made up of 16 amino acids. CDR3 coding DNA: TGCAGCGTTGAGACCGACTCAGTCCGCGGGGCAGATACGCAGTATTTT. Amino acids: CSVETDSVRGADTQYF.